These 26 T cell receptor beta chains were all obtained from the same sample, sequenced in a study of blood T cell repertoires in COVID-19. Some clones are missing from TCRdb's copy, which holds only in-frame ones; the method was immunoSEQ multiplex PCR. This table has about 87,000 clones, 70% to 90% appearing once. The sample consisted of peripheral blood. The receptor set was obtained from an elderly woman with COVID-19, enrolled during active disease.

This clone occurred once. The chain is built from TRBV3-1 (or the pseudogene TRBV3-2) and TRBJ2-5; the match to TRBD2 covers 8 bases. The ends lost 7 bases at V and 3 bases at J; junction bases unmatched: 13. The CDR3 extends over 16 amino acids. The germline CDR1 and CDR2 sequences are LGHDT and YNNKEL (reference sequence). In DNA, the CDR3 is TGTGCCAGCATCGGGCAGGCTAGCGGGTGGGAAGAGACCCAGTACTTC. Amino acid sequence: CASIGQASGWEETQYF.

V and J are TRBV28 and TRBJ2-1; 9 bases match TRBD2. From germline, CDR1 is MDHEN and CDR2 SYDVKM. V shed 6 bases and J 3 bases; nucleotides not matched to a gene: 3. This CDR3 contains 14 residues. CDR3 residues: CASRTSGLYNEQFF. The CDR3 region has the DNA TGTGCCAGCAGGACTAGCGGACTCTACAATGAGCAGTTCTTC.

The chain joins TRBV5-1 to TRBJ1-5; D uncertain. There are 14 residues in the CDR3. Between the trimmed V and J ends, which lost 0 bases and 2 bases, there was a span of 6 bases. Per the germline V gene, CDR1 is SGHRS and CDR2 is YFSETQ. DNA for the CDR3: TGCGCCAGCAGCTTGGATACAGGCAATCAGCCCCAGCATTTT. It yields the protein CASSLDTGNQPQHF.

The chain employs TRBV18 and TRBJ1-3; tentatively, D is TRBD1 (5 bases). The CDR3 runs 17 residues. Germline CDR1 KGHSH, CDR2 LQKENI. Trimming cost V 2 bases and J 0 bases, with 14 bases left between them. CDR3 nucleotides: TGTGCCAGCTCACCAGTGTCAGGACACTACTCTGGAAACACCATATATTTT. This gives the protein CASSPVSGHYSGNTIYF. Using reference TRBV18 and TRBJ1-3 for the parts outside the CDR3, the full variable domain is NAGVMQNPRHLVRRRGQEARLRCSPMKGHSHVYWYRQLPEEGLKFMVYLQKENIIDESGMPKERFSAEFPKEGPSILRIQQVVRGDSAAYFCASSPVSGHYSGNTIYFGEGSWLTVV.

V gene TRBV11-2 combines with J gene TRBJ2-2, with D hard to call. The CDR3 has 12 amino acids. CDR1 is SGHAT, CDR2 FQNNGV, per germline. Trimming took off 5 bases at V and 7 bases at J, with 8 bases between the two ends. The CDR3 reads CASSRRGGELFF. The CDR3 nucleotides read TGTGCCAGCAGCCGCAGAGGCGGGGAGCTGTTTTTT.

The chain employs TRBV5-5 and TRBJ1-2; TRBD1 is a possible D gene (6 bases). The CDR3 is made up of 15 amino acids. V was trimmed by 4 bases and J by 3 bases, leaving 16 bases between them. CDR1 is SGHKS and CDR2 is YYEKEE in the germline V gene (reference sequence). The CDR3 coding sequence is TGTGCCAGCAGCGACAGGACAGCCTTCGACTATGGCTACACCTTC. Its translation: CASSDRTAFDYGYTF.

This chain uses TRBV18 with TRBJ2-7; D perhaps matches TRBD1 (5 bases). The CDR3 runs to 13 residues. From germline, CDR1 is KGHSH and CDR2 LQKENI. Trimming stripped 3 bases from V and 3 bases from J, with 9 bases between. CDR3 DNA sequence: TGTGCCAGCTCACCGACAGTTTACTACGAGCAGTACTTC. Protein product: CASSPTVYYEQYF.

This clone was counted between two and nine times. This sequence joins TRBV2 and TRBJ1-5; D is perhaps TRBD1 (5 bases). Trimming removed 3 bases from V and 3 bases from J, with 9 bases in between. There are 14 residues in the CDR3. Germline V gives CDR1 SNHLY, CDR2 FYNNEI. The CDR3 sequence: CASSEGGSNQPQHF. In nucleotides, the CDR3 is TGTGCCAGCAGTGAGGGGGGGTCCAATCAGCCCCAGCATTTT.

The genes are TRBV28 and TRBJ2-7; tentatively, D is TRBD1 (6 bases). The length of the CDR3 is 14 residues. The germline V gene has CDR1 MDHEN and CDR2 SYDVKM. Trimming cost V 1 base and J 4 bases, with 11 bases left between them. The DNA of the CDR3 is TGTGCCAGCAGTTTATCTGGGGGCAGGTACGAGCAGTACTTC. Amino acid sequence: CASSLSGGRYEQYF. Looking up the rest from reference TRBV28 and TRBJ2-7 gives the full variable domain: DVKVTQSSRYLVKRTGEKVFLECVQDMDHENMFWYRQDPGLGLRLIYFSYDVKMKEKGDIPEGYSVSREKKERFSLILESASTNQTSMYLCASSLSGGRYEQYFGPGTRLTVT.

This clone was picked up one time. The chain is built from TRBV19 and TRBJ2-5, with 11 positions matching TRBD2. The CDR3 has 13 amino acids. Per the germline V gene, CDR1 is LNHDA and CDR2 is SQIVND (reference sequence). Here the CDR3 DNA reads TGTGCTTCAACTAGCGGGAGTTTAGAGACCCAGTACTTC. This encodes CASTSGSLETQYF.

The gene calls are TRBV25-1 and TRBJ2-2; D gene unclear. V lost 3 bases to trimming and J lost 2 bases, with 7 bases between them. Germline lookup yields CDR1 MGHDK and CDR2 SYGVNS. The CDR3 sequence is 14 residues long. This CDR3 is CASSDTANTGELFF. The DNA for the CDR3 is TGTGCCAGCAGTGATACAGCTAACACCGGGGAGCTGTTTTTT.

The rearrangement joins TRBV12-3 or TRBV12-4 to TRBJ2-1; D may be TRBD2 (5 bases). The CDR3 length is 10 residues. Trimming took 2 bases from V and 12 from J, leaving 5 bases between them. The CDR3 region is CASSLRGQFF. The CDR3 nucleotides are TGTGCCAGCAGTTTACGGGGGCAGTTCTTC.

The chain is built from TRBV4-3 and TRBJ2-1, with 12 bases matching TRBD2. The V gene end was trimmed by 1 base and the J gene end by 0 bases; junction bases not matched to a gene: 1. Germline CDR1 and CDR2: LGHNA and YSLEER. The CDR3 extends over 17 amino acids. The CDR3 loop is CASSQGTSGDSYNEQFF. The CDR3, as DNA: TGCGCCAGCAGCCAAGGGACTAGCGGGGACTCCTACAATGAGCAGTTCTTC.

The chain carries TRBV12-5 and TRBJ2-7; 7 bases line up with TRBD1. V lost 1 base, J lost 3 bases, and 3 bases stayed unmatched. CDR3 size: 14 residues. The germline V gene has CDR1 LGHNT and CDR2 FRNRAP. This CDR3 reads CASGLGDSHYEQYF. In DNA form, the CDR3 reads TGTGCTAGTGGTTTGGGGGACAGCCACTACGAGCAGTACTTC.

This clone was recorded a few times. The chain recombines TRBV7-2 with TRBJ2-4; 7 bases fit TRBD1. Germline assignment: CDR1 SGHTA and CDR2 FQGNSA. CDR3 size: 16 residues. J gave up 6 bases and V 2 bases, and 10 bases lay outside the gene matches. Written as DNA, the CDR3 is TGTGCCAGCAGCTTATTAGGGGGCGCGGATATAAACATTCAGTACTTC. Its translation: CASSLLGGADINIQYF.

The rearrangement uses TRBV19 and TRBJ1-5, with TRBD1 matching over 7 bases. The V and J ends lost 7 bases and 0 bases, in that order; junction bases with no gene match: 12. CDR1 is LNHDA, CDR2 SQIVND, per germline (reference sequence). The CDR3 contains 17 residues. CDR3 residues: CASTRGAGRDSNQPQHF. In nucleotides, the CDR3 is TGTGCCAGTACCAGGGGGGCCGGTAGAGATAGCAATCAGCCCCAGCATTTT.

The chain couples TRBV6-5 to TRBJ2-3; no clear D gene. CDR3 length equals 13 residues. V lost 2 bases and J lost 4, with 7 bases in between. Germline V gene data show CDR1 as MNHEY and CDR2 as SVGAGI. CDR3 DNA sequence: TGTGCCAGCAGTTACCCCGGGTCAGATACGCAGTATTTT. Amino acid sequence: CASSYPGSDTQYF.

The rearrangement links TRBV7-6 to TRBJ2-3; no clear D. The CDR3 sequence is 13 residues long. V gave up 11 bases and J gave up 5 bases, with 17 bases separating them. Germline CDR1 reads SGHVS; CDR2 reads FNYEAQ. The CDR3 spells CAVRIGDGDTQYF. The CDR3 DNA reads TGTGCCGTAAGAATAGGAGATGGAGATACGCAGTATTTT.

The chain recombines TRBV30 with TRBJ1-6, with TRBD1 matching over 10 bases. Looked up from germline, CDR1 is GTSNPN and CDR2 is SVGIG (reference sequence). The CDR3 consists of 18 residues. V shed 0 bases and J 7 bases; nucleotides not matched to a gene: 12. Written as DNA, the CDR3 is TGTGCCTGGAGTGTACTCCTATCTACGACAGGGGGCAATTCACCCCTCCACTTT. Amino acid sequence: CAWSVLLSTTGGNSPLHF.

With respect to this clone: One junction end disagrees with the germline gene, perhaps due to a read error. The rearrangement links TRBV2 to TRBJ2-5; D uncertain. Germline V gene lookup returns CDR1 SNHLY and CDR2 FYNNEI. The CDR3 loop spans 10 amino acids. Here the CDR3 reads CASSEETQYF. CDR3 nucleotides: TGTGCCAGCAGCGAAGAGACCCAGTACTTC.

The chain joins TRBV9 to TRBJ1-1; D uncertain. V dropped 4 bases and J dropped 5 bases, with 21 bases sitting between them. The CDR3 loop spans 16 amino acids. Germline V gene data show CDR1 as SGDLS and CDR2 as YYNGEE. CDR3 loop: CASSPRLSLVETEAFF. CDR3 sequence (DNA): TGTGCCAGCAGCCCGAGACTGTCGTTGGTTGAAACTGAAGCTTTCTTT. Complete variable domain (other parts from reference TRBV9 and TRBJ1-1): DSGVTQTPKHLITATGQRVTLRCSPRSGDLSVYWYQQSLDQGLQFLIQYYNGEERAKGNILERFSAQQFPDLHSELNLSSLELGDSALYFCASSPRLSLVETEAFFGQGTRLTVV.

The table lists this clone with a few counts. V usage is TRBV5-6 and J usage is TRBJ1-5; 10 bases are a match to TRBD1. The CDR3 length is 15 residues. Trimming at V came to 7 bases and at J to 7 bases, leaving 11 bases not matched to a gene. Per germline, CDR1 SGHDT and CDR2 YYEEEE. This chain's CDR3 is CASQLWGTGAQPQHF. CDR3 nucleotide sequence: TGTGCCAGCCAACTCTGGGGGACAGGGGCACAGCCCCAGCATTTT.

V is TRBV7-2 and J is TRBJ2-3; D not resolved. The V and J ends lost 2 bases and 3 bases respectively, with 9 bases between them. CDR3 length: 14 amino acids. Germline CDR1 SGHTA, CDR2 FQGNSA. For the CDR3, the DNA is TGTGCCAGCAGCTTAACCCTAGTTACAGATACGCAGTATTTT. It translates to CASSLTLVTDTQYF.

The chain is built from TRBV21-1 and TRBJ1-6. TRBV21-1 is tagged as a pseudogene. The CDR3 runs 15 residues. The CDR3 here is CASREGGCWNSPLHF. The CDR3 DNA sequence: TGTGCCAGCAGGGAGGGGGGGTGCTGGAATTCACCCCTCCACTTT.

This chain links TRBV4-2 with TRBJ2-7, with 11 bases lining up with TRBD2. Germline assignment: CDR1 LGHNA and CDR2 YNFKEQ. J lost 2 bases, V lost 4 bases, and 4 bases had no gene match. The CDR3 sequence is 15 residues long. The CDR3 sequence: CASSLTSGGTYEQYF. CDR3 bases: TGTGCCAGCAGCCTAACTAGCGGGGGTACCTACGAGCAGTACTTC.

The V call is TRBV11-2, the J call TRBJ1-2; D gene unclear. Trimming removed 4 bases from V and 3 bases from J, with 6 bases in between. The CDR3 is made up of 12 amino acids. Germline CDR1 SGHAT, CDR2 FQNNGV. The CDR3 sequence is CASSSYYYGYTF. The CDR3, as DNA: TGTGCCAGCAGCTCCTATTACTATGGCTACACCTTC.